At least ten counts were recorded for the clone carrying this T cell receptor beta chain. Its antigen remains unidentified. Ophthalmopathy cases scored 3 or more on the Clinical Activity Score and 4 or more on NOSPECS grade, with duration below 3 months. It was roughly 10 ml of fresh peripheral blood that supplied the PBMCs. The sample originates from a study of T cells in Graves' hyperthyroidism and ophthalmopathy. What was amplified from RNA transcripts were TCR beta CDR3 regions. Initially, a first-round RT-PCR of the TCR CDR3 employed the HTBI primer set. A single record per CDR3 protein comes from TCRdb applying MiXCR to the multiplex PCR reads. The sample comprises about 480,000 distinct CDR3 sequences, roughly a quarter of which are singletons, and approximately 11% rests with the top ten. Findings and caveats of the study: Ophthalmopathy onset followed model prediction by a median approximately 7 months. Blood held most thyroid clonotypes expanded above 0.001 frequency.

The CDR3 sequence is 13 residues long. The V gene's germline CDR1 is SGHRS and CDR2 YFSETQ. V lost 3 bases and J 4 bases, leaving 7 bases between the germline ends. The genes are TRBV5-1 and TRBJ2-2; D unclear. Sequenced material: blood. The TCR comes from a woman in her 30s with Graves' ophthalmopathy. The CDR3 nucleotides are TGCGCCAGCAGCTCGGACGGCACCGGGGAGCTGTTTTTT. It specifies CASSSDGTGELFF.